This TCR beta chain was documented in a study of T-cell memory formation after mild COVID-19. Study information: Largely, TCR clusters stayed within a single donor. Notes on the study in general: The appearance of some responding clones in pre-infection memory suggested that cross-reactive memory joined.

5'RACE primed at constant segments yielded TCR alpha and TCR beta cDNA libraries bearing sample barcodes and UMIs. Using its own MiXCR run on the 5' RACE reads, TCRdb lists one record per CDR3 protein. The repertoire holds 400,000 to 500,000 distinct CDR3 sequences, with around 18% as singletons. With respect to this clonotype: Antigen: not known.

The origin of this receptor is an adult woman who had mild COVID-19 (a few samples of this study predate the infection). Cell type and time point are not known. Source material: PBMCs or a T cell subset sorted from them (not recorded which).

This CDR3 is CASSPGRGWQPQHF. The CDR3 DNA follows: TGTGCCAGCAGCCCGGGTAGAGGGTGGCAGCCCCAGCATTTT. This chain connects TRBV9 to TRBJ1-5; D gene ambiguous. The V and J ends lost 4 bases and 7 bases respectively, with 15 bases between them. The CDR3 runs to 14 residues. Germline V gene lookup returns CDR1 SGDLS and CDR2 YYNGEE.